This passage covers 26 T cell receptor beta chains from one sample sequenced in a study of T cells after yellow fever vaccination. Each CDR3 protein gets one entry after TCRdb re-called the 5' RACE reads with MiXCR. The data show 200,000 to 300,000 distinct CDR3 sequences, with less than 9% seen just once and roughly 0.9% held by the top ten. Sequencing used CD4+ T cells sorted from PBMCs, obtained 15 days after the yellow fever booster vaccination. The receptor source for this set is a man between 25 and 39 years old who received the YFV17D yellow fever vaccine.

A few counts support this clonotype. The chain uses TRBV11-1 and TRBJ2-1; D gene uncertain. Trimming stripped 5 bases from V and 6 bases from J, with 26 bases between. Germline lookup yields CDR1 SGHAT and CDR2 FQDESV (reference sequence). The CDR3 contains 18 residues. CDR3 nucleotide sequence: TGTGCCAGCAGCCATCGCCCAGTGGCCCCCCCCCCTGGCAATGAGCAGTTCTTC. Amino acids: CASSHRPVAPPPGNEQFF.

The CDR3 loop is CASSYSAYEQYF. The CDR3 DNA is TGTGCCAGCAGTTACTCGGCTTACGAGCAGTACTTC. V usage is TRBV6-2 or TRBV6-3 and J usage is TRBJ2-7; unclear D gene. Germline V CDR1 and CDR2: MNHEY, SVGEGT. CDR3 size: 12 residues. Trimming removed 0 bases from V and 4 bases from J, with 4 bases in between.

In this sample, this clonotype turned up a few times. V gene TRBV6-5 combines with J gene TRBJ2-3; TRBD2 agrees at 7 bases. The germline CDR1 and CDR2 sequences are MNHEY and SVGAGI. Trimming at V came to 1 base and at J to 0 bases, leaving 1 base not matched to a gene. The CDR3 loop spans 15 amino acids. In nucleotides, the CDR3 is TGTGCCAGCAGTTACTGGGGGGGTAGCACAGATACGCAGTATTTT. Amino acids: CASSYWGGSTDTQYF.

This clonotype was observed many times. The chain uses TRBV6-2 or TRBV6-3 and TRBJ2-5; 9 bases match TRBD2. The V segment lost 11 bases and the J segment 7 bases; nucleotides outside the gene matches: 8. The CDR3 has 12 amino acids. Germline V lookup: CDR1 MNHEY, CDR2 SVGEGT. In DNA, the CDR3 is TGTGCCGCGGCAAGAGCGGGGGGGACCCAGTACTTC. Translated: CAAARAGGTQYF.

This clonotype has at least ten counts. The chain links TRBV29-1 to TRBJ2-1; D is undetermined. Germline CDR1 is SQVTM and CDR2 is ANQGSEA. V lost 3 bases and J lost 7, with 13 bases in between. This CDR3 region has 13 residues. The chain's CDR3 is CSVEVRRWNEQFF. The CDR3 nucleotides are TGCAGCGTTGAGGTTAGGCGGTGGAATGAGCAGTTCTTC.

The chain recombines TRBV3-1 with TRBJ2-7; TRBD2 agrees at 10 bases. The CDR3 contains 16 residues. Trimming cost V 4 bases and J 7 bases; bases outside gene matches: 13. From germline, CDR1 is LGHDT and CDR2 YNNKEL (reference sequence). The CDR3 is CASSPSAASGSQEQYF. The CDR3, as DNA: TGTGCCAGCAGCCCGTCCGCGGCTAGCGGGAGTCAAGAGCAGTACTTC.

The V call is TRBV7-2, the J call TRBJ2-1; the D gene is possibly TRBD1 (5 bases). Trimming stripped 5 bases from V and 0 bases from J, with 17 bases between. From germline, CDR1 is SGHTA and CDR2 FQGNSA. This CDR3 has 17 residues. DNA of the CDR3: TGTGCCAGCAGCCGACAGTCCGGGCAGATCTCCTACAATGAGCAGTTCTTC. Its translation is CASSRQSGQISYNEQFF.

The table lists this clonotype with many counts. The chain uses TRBV27 and TRBJ2-7; 10 bases line up with TRBD2. The CDR3 has 17 amino acids. Germline V lookup: CDR1 MNHEY, CDR2 SMNVEV (reference sequence). V was clipped by 6 bases and J by 0 bases; unmatched bases: 11. The CDR3 spells CASSLRRTSGTSYEQYF. CDR3 nucleotide sequence: TGTGCCAGCAGCCTTCGTCGGACTAGCGGTACCTCCTACGAGCAGTACTTC.

This clonotype has at least ten counts. The chain is built from TRBV10-3 and TRBJ2-3, with TRBD1 identical over 8 bases. This CDR3 spans 13 amino acids. Germline lookup yields CDR1 ENHRY and CDR2 SYGVKD. Trimming at V came to 4 bases and at J to 6 bases, leaving 3 bases not matched to a gene. The CDR3 region has the DNA TGTGCCATCAGTGCAGGGGGCGCCGATACGCAGTATTTT. This encodes CAISAGGADTQYF.

This clonotype was seen only a few times. The genes are TRBV7-8 and TRBJ2-7, with D uncertain. V dropped 1 base and J dropped 3 bases, with 10 bases sitting between them. The germline CDR1 and CDR2 sequences are SGHVS and FQNEAQ. This CDR3 has 14 amino acids. The CDR3: CASSLDARRYEQYF. The CDR3 DNA is TGTGCCAGCAGCTTAGACGCGCGCCGCTACGAGCAGTACTTC.

This clonotype was seen only a few times. The chain couples TRBV10-3 to TRBJ2-7, with D possibly TRBD2 on 5 matching bases. The CDR3 runs 11 residues. Deletions cut 11 bases from V and 3 bases from J, with 11 bases between. Germline CDR1 and CDR2: ENHRY and SYGVKD. Here the CDR3 DNA reads TGTGCCTCAGAGGGAAGCTACGAGCAGTACTTC. Translation: CASEGSYEQYF.

The chain recombines TRBV4-2 with TRBJ1-2; a weak D match, TRBD1 (6 bases). This CDR3 has 14 residues. Germline V gene sequence: CDR1 LGHNA, CDR2 YNFKEQ. V was cut by 2 bases and J by 8 bases, with 15 bases left in between. CDR3 DNA sequence: TGTGCCAGCAGCCAAAATACAGGGAGATACGGCTACACCTTC. It yields the protein CASSQNTGRYGYTF.

This clonotype was picked up many times. V is TRBV19 and J is TRBJ2-7; 14 bases are a match to TRBD2. This CDR3 has 16 amino acids. CDR1 LNHDA and CDR2 SQIVND come from the germline V gene (reference sequence). V was clipped by 5 bases and J by 2 bases; unmatched bases: 5. In DNA form, the CDR3 reads TGTGCCAGTAGTGGGGGACTAGCGGGAGCCACCTACGAGCAGTACTTC. Protein sequence: CASSGGLAGATYEQYF.

This clonotype was recorded a few times. V and J are TRBV20-1 and TRBJ2-3; D is uncertain. Trimming took off 3 bases at V and 0 bases at J, with 16 bases between the two ends. Germline V gives CDR1 DFQATT, CDR2 SNEGSKA (reference sequence). CDR3 length: 16 residues. As DNA, the CDR3 is TGCAGTGCTAGCACCGTAGGAAGGGTTAGCACAGATACGCAGTATTTT. Amino acid sequence: CSASTVGRVSTDTQYF.

This chain joins TRBV5-5 and TRBJ2-2; D remains unclear. V was clipped by 0 bases and J by 0 bases, with 12 bases between them. The CDR3 is 17 amino acids. CDR1 and CDR2 from the germline V gene are SGHKS and YYEKEE (reference sequence). CDR3 region: CASSLGVLGTNTGELFF. The CDR3 nucleotides are TGTGCCAGCAGCTTGGGGGTCTTGGGCACGAACACCGGGGAGCTGTTTTTT.

Only a few counts were recorded for this clonotype. The rearrangement joins TRBV18 to TRBJ2-1; D unclear. V was trimmed by 3 bases and J by 6 bases, leaving 15 bases between them. The germline gives CDR1 KGHSH, CDR2 LQKENI. The CDR3 sequence is 15 residues long. CDR3 in DNA: TGTGCCAGCTCACCCCGTACTAACTGGGGCAATGAGCAGTTCTTC. Residues: CASSPRTNWGNEQFF.

This clonotype occurred many times. The chain joins TRBV25-1 to TRBJ2-7; D is possibly TRBD2 (6 bases). The CDR3 totals 15 residues. V was clipped by 3 bases and J by 5 bases, with 17 bases between them. Germline values: CDR1 MGHDK, CDR2 SYGVNS. The CDR3 DNA is TGTGCCAGCAGTGACACCCGGCGGGGTCTGCACGAGCAGTACTTC. It translates to CASSDTRRGLHEQYF.

This clonotype came up a few times. The chain joins TRBV7-2 to TRBJ2-6; a weak D match, TRBD1 (6 bases). There are 17 residues in the CDR3. Trimming removed 2 bases from V and 0 bases from J, with 11 bases in between. Germline V lookup: CDR1 SGHTA, CDR2 FQGNSA. CDR3 residues: CASSLLGRGSGANVLTF. In DNA form, the CDR3 reads TGTGCCAGCAGCTTATTGGGCAGGGGCTCTGGGGCCAACGTCCTGACTTTC.

Ten or more counts support this clonotype. V and J are TRBV15 and TRBJ2-1; 9 bases agree with TRBD1. The germline V gene encodes CDR1 LNHNV and CDR2 YYDKDF (reference sequence). V trimming: 2 bases; J trimming: 8 bases; junction bases outside the gene matches: 10. There are 16 residues in the CDR3. The CDR3 loop reads CATSRKAGTGPDEQFF. CDR3 nucleotides: TGTGCCACCAGCAGAAAAGCCGGGACAGGGCCCGATGAGCAGTTCTTC. The whole variable domain, filled in from reference TRBV15 and TRBJ2-1, reads DAMVIQNPRYQVTQFGKPVTLSCSQTLNHNVMYWYQQKSSQAPKLLFHYYDKDFNNEADTPDNFQSRRPNTSFCFLDIRSPGLGDTAMYLCATSRKAGTGPDEQFFGPGTRLTVL.

In this sample, this clonotype turned up a few times. This rearrangement joins TRBV5-1 to TRBJ1-2; TRBD1 aligns across 8 bases. V was clipped by 1 base and J by 6 bases; unmatched bases: 8. Germline V lookup: CDR1 SGHRS, CDR2 YFSETQ. This CDR3 spans 15 amino acids. CDR3 sequence reads: CASSLSQGARDGYTF. For the CDR3, the DNA is TGCGCCAGCAGCTTGAGCCAGGGGGCGAGGGATGGCTACACCTTC.

This clonotype has just a few counts. The chain employs TRBV27 and TRBJ2-2, with D hard to call. The CDR3 runs to 14 residues. V dropped 5 bases and J dropped 9 bases, with 16 bases sitting between them. In germline, CDR1 is MNHEY, CDR2 SMNVEV (reference sequence). CDR3 amino acids: CASSPPGPLWELFF. The DNA for the CDR3 is TGTGCCAGCAGTCCCCCGGGTCCCTTGTGGGAGCTGTTTTTT.

This clonotype was observed at least ten times. The V and J genes are TRBV12-3 or TRBV12-4 and TRBJ2-2, with unresolved D. The V end was cut by 1 base, the J end by 8 bases, with 11 bases between. The CDR3 has 14 amino acids. CDR3 DNA sequence: TGTGCCAGCAGTTTAGGCCAGCCCCAAGGGGAGCTGTTTTTT. Its protein is CASSLGQPQGELFF.

There are a few counts of this clonotype. The chain employs TRBV7-2 and TRBJ2-7, with a possible D match to TRBD2 (6 bases). The CDR3 contains 16 residues. Trimming removed 0 bases from V and 3 bases from J, with 15 bases in between. Looked up from germline, CDR1 is SGHTA and CDR2 is FQGNSA. The CDR3 protein is CASSLAPSARVYEQYF. The CDR3 region has the DNA TGTGCCAGCAGCTTAGCTCCTAGCGCCCGGGTCTACGAGCAGTACTTC.

Note on this clonotype: This could be a read error, since a much larger clone is one nucleotide away. The chain joins TRBV12-5 to TRBJ2-1; D gene uncertain. V gave up 2 bases and J gave up 4 bases, with 15 bases separating them. Per germline, CDR1 LGHNT and CDR2 FRNRAP. This CDR3 has 16 amino acids. The CDR3 coding sequence is TGTGCTAGTGGTTTGTCTTCACGACAAGCGTACAATGAGCAGTTCTTC. Protein sequence: CASGLSSRQAYNEQFF.

The V and J genes are TRBV15 and TRBJ2-7, with 8 nucleotides matching TRBD2. This CDR3 has 18 residues. V lost 0 bases and J lost 6; bases outside the gene matches: 16. Germline CDR1 reads LNHNV; CDR2 reads YYDKDF (reference sequence). CDR3 bases: TGTGCCACCAGCAGAGATTGGTCACTAGCGGAGTCGGGAGGCGAGCAGTACTTC. Protein product: CATSRDWSLAESGGEQYF.

The CDR3 coding sequence is TGTGCCAGCAGCTTCGGCACAAGATTCTCTGGGGCCAACGTCCTGACTTTC. Its protein is CASSFGTRFSGANVLTF. J is TRBJ2-6 and V is TRBV11-2; no firm D call. This CDR3 is 17 amino acids long. The V and J ends lost 3 bases and 0 bases respectively, with 12 bases between them. Germline V lookup: CDR1 SGHAT, CDR2 FQNNGV.